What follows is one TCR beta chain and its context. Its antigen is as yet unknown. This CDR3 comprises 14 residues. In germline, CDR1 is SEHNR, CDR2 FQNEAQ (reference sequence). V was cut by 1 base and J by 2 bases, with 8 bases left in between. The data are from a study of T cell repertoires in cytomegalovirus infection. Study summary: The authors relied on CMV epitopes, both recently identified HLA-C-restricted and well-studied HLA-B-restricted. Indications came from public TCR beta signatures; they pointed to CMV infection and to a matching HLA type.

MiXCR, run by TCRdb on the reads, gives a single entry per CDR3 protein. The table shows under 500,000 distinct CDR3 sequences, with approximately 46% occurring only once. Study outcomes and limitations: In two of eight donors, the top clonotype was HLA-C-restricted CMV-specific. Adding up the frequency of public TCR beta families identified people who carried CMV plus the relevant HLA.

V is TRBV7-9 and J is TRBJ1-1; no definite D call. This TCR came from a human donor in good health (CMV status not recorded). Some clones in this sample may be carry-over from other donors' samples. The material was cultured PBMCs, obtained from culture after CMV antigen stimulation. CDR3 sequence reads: CASSLVPANTEAFF. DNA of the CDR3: TGTGCCAGCAGCTTAGTGCCAGCAAACACTGAAGCTTTCTTT.